Each of the 4 T cell receptor beta chains below was sequenced from the same sample in a study of blood T cell repertoires in COVID-19. The table came from immunoSEQ multiplex PCR; TCRdb's copy has only in-frame clones and leaves some out. The sample has roughly 350,000 clones, 87% seen once. Sequencing used peripheral blood. These receptors were collected from a woman aged 50 to 60 with COVID-19, enrolled during active disease.

This chain connects TRBV19 to TRBJ2-5, with 11 bases fitting TRBD2. CDR3 length: 14 amino acids. The ends lost 7 bases at V and 5 bases at J; junction bases unmatched: 6. The germline V gene has CDR1 LNHDA and CDR2 SQIVND (reference sequence). As DNA, the CDR3 is TGTGCCAGTACTACTAGCGGGAGTGAGGAGACCCAGTACTTC. Its protein product is CASTTSGSEETQYF.

The chain combines TRBV4-2 with TRBJ1-6; weak D call: TRBD1 (6 bases). CDR3 length: 15 amino acids. V dropped 0 bases and J dropped 10 bases, with 13 bases sitting between them. Germline values: CDR1 LGHNA, CDR2 YNFKEQ. As DNA, the CDR3 is TGTGCCAGCAGCCAAGAGGCCAGGGGTAGATCACCCCTCCACTTT. It yields the protein CASSQEARGRSPLHF.

The V and J genes are TRBV28 and TRBJ1-2, with 9 nucleotides matching TRBD1. The CDR3 is made up of 12 amino acids. CDR1 is MDHEN and CDR2 is SYDVKM in the germline V gene. V dropped 6 bases and J dropped 4; count of bases not matched to a gene: 0. The CDR3 DNA sequence: TGTGCCAGCAGACAGGGGGCCTATGGCTACACCTTC. Its translation is CASRQGAYGYTF.

This chain connects TRBV6-5 to TRBJ1-4; 8 bases are shared with TRBD1. The V and J ends lost 7 bases and 5 bases, in that order; junction bases with no gene match: 9. Looked up from germline, CDR1 is MNHEY and CDR2 is SVGAGI. The CDR3 spans 15 residues. CDR3 nucleotide sequence: TGTGCCAGCAAGGGGGCCCGGACAGGGAATGAAAAACTGTTTTTT. It is translated as CASKGARTGNEKLFF.